These 8 T cell receptor beta chains came from one sample sequenced in a study of OX40 agonist ivuxolimab in advanced cancers. Sequencing used immunoSEQ multiplex PCR; TCRdb keeps in-frame clones, though not all of them. Among approximately 40,000 clones listed, approximately 80% were seen once. This material consisted of CD4+ or CD8+ T cells sorted from blood, taken in a trial of the OX40 agonist ivuxolimab. The receptors shown here come from an adult with an advanced solid tumor such as melanoma, head and neck, liver or kidney cancer.

This chain connects TRBV6-5 to TRBJ2-7, with D perhaps TRBD2 (5 bases). The length of the CDR3 is 15 residues. V lost 7 bases and J lost 0, with 16 bases in between. The germline V gene has CDR1 MNHEY and CDR2 SVGAGI. The CDR3 coding sequence is TGTGCCAGCAATGGTGTCAGCACTAGCTCCTACGAGCAGTACTTC. Translation: CASNGVSTSSYEQYF.

The count of this clone is one. CDR3 bases: TGTGCCAGCAGCTTAGAGGGGAGCACAGATACGCAGTATTTT. As protein: CASSLEGSTDTQYF. This chain joins TRBV7-9 and TRBJ2-3; tentative D call: TRBD1 (5 bases). Per germline, CDR1 SEHNR and CDR2 FQNEAQ (reference sequence). This CDR3 contains 14 residues. V shed 1 base and J shed 0 bases, with 5 bases lying between them.

The rearrangement joins TRBV30 to TRBJ2-7, with 7 positions matching TRBD1. CDR1 is GTSNPN, CDR2 SVGIG, per germline (reference sequence). Germline trimming cut 1 base from V and 0 bases from J; bases unmatched to any gene: 3. The CDR3 has 14 amino acids. CDR3 DNA sequence: TGTGCCTGGAGTGGGACAGGAATCTCCTACGAGCAGTACTTC. Translated: CAWSGTGISYEQYF. The full variable domain, completed using reference TRBV30 and TRBJ2-7, is SQTIHQWPATLVQPVGSPLSLECTVEGTSNPNLYWYRQAAGRGLQLLFYSVGIGQISSEVPQNLSASRPQDRQFILSSKKLLLSDSGFYLCAWSGTGISYEQYFGPGTRLTVT.

This clone came up a few times. J is TRBJ1-6 and V is TRBV28, with D hard to call. CDR3 length equals 14 residues. Germline V gene lookup returns CDR1 MDHEN and CDR2 SYDVKM. V lost 7 bases to trimming and J lost 0 bases, with 7 bases between them. DNA of the CDR3: TGTGCCAGCACCCTGAGCTCCTATAATTCACCCCTCCACTTT. Its protein product is CASTLSSYNSPLHF.

The chain carries TRBV15 and TRBJ2-7, with a possible D match to TRBD2 (5 bases). The CDR3 spans 14 residues. The germline CDR1 and CDR2 sequences are LNHNV and YYDKDF (reference sequence). V was clipped by 0 bases and J by 4 bases, with 10 bases between them. CDR3 bases: TGTGCCACCAGCAGAGATAGCGTAGATTACGAGCAGTACTTC. Translating it yields CATSRDSVDYEQYF.

This chain links TRBV30 with TRBJ2-4; D might be TRBD2 (6 bases). The length of the CDR3 is 14 residues. V shed 1 base and J shed 8 bases, with 15 bases lying between them. In germline, CDR1 is GTSNPN, CDR2 SVGIG (reference sequence). The CDR3 DNA reads TGTGCCTGGAGTGATGGGGGGACGGGGGACATTCAGTACTTC. Residues: CAWSDGGTGDIQYF.

The chain has TRBV6-6 and TRBJ2-7; TRBD1 might be the D (6 bases). Germline V gene lookup returns CDR1 MNHNY and CDR2 SVGAGI (reference sequence). The CDR3 has 12 residues. The V gene lost 7 bases and the J gene lost 3 bases, with 10 bases spanning the gap. The CDR3 spells CASKEGGYEQYF. The DNA of the CDR3 is TGTGCCAGCAAAGAAGGGGGCTACGAGCAGTACTTC.

This chain uses TRBV6-5 with TRBJ2-2; 7 bases fit TRBD1. The V gene end was trimmed by 4 bases and the J gene end by 3 bases; junction bases not matched to a gene: 5. The germline gives CDR1 MNHEY, CDR2 SVGAGI. The CDR3 loop spans 15 amino acids. CDR3 DNA: TGTGCCAGCAGTTCTCGGCAGGGGGACACCGGGGAGCTGTTTTTT. This sequence encodes CASSSRQGDTGELFF.